The source of this TCR beta chain is a study of blood T cells in healthy people across ages. Study-level background: In model experiments, template switching was able to capture about one barcoded beta molecule for every two T cells that were present. Study results and caveats: Percentage of naive T cells showed a strong correlation with TCR beta diversity.

Germline V lookup: CDR1 LGHDT, CDR2 YNNKEL (reference sequence). Trimming left V 2 bases short and J 6 bases short, with 11 bases between. The CDR3 consists of 13 residues. In regard to this clonotype: The antigen is unknown.

Then a second PCR, running roughly 7 to 11 cycles, was carried out with a sample-barcoded 5' primer and a J-beta primer mix. Every cDNA molecule bore a tag from a template-switch adaptor containing 12 random nucleotides. From the 5' RACE reads, TCRdb called clonotypes with MiXCR, one entry per CDR3 protein. The sample carries about 640,000 distinct CDR3 sequences, roughly 53% recorded once. The chain recombines TRBV3-1 with TRBJ2-7; tentative D call: TRBD1 (6 bases). The sequence derives from a man aged 60 to 69 in good health. The specimen was blood. CDR3 bases: TGTGCCAGCAGCCAACACAGGGCGGTCGAGCAGTACTTC. Its protein product is CASSQHRAVEQYF.